This TCR beta chain comes out of a study of blood T cell repertoires in COVID-19. Study context: Acute and convalescent COVID-19 samples came from the United States, Italy and Spain.

CDR1 is LNHDA, CDR2 SQIVND, per germline (reference sequence). Unmatched junction bases numbered 3, after V lost 1 base and J lost 9 bases. This CDR3 region has 14 residues. This clone appeared many times. Someone with COVID-19 had been met by exposed participants within 2 weeks before study entry. TCRdb keeps only in-frame clones here, not all; method: immunoSEQ multiplex PCR. The sample includes approximately 280,000 clones, roughly 85% of them seen just once. The chain joins TRBV19 to TRBJ1-6; 7 bases map to TRBD1. The material sequenced was PBMCs or T cells enriched from blood (not recorded which). This clonotype was sampled from a man aged 35 to 55 who had been exposed to COVID-19. The CDR3: CASSIVGTASPLHF. CDR3 nucleotides: TGTGCCAGTAGTATAGTTGGGACAGCTTCACCCCTCCACTTT.